One TCR beta chain is described in this entry. Participants spanned ages 18 to 89 years and resided in 20 to 30 US areas. In assigning cohorts, the study relied on participant-reported clinical history. The CDR3 runs 15 residues. The V gene's germline CDR1 is MDHEN and CDR2 SYDVKM. The V end lost 5 bases, the J end lost 7 bases, and 21 bases lay between the germline ends. These data originate in a study of blood T cell repertoires in COVID-19. The overall study: In each case, the material was cDNA or gDNA derived from T cells, B-cell-depleted T cells, or PBMCs.

Original methodology: Estimates of nucleated cell counts were drawn from the amplification of reference gene primers. Only in-frame clones appear in the TCRdb table, and some are missing; sequencing was by immunoSEQ multiplex PCR. The DNA was the basis for D and trimming; V, J and clone size are from that table. Seen here are a few hundred thousand clones, roughly 90% observed once, and the top ten hold approximately 17%. The sequenced sample was PBMCs or T cells enriched from blood (not recorded which). The V and J genes are TRBV28 and TRBJ2-7; D might be TRBD1 (5 bases). The clonotype originates from a woman aged 30 to 39 who had recovered from COVID-19. The CDR3 DNA sequence: TGTGCCAGCAGTCAGACTCCACCCAACAGGCTAGAGCAGTACTTC. Its protein is CASSQTPPNRLEQYF.